These 23 T cell receptor beta chains were all obtained from the same sample, sequenced in a study of post-analysis software for immune sequencing data. These receptors have no identified antigens. Unique molecular identifiers were present in the TCR beta cDNA libraries. TCRdb redid the calling of the PCR reads with MiXCR, one entry per CDR3 protein. This table has approximately 570,000 distinct CDR3 sequences, 44% appearing once. General study findings and limits: Among 5 or 6 TRBV segments more frequent in patients than controls were TRBV5-6, TRBV5-1 and TRBV20-1.

Input material: blood. These receptors came from a girl aged 5-17 years with multiple sclerosis.

The chain couples TRBV13 to TRBJ2-1; TRBD1 is a possible D gene (5 bases). Trimming removed 6 bases at V and 7 bases at J, with 22 bases between. Germline loops: CDR1 PRHDT, CDR2 FYEKMQ (reference sequence). The CDR3 consists of 16 residues. This chain's CDR3 is CASSPLGAPQRNEQFF. CDR3 DNA sequence: TGTGCCAGCAGTCCCCTAGGGGCCCCCCAGAGAAATGAGCAGTTCTTC.

This clonotype was picked up a small number of times. The V call is TRBV2, the J call TRBJ2-5; TRBD1 might be the D (6 bases). Germline CDR1 is SNHLY and CDR2 is FYNNEI. The ends were cut back, 5 bases at V and 0 bases at J, with 7 bases in the middle. The CDR3 extends over 13 amino acids. CDR3 loop: CASSRDNQETQYF. The CDR3 bases are TGTGCCAGCAGTAGGGACAACCAAGAGACCCAGTACTTC.

This clonotype was picked up a small number of times. The J gene is TRBJ2-7, the V gene TRBV29-1; TRBD2 agrees at 11 bases. CDR1 and CDR2 from the germline V gene are SQVTM and ANQGSEA. V lost 5 bases and J lost 0; bases outside the gene matches: 3. The CDR3 consists of 14 residues. CDR3 sequence reads: CSVSGTSGSYEQYF. In nucleotides, the CDR3 is TGCAGCGTTTCCGGGACTAGCGGCTCCTACGAGCAGTACTTC.

In this sample, this clonotype turned up a few times. The chain is built from TRBV13 and TRBJ2-7; 7 bases agree with TRBD1. The J segment lost 6 bases and the V segment lost 6 bases, leaving 14 bases of the junction unmatched. CDR1 and CDR2 from the germline V gene are PRHDT and FYEKMQ (reference sequence). CDR3 length: 15 amino acids. This CDR3 is CASRGDSPPRSEQYF. In DNA form, the CDR3 reads TGTGCCAGCAGGGGGGACAGTCCCCCCCGGAGCGAGCAGTACTTC.

The chain couples TRBV20-1 to TRBJ2-1; D is unclear. Between the trimmed V and J ends, which lost 6 bases and 9 bases, there was a span of 18 bases. The CDR3 consists of 13 residues. Germline CDR1 reads DFQATT; CDR2 reads SNEGSKA (reference sequence). The CDR3 region is CSALVLAGSEQFF. CDR3 in DNA: TGCAGTGCCCTGGTTTTGGCCGGCAGTGAGCAGTTCTTC.

The table lists this clonotype with a few counts. The chain is built from TRBV27 and TRBJ2-7, with D unclear. Germline CDR1 and CDR2: MNHEY and SMNVEV (reference sequence). V was cut by 6 bases and J by 2 bases, with 11 bases left in between. This CDR3 contains 13 residues. This CDR3 reads CASRRKAPYEQYF. For the CDR3, the DNA is TGTGCCAGCAGGCGGAAGGCGCCCTACGAGCAGTACTTC.

The chain carries TRBV12-3 or TRBV12-4 and TRBJ2-7; D call uncertain. Between the trimmed V and J ends, which lost 2 bases and 5 bases, there was a span of 7 bases. CDR3 length: 12 amino acids. CDR3 bases: TGTGCCAGCAGTTTAATCCGCCACGAGCAGTACTTC. This encodes CASSLIRHEQYF.

CDR3 in amino acids: CASTNQGMNTEAFF. For the CDR3, the DNA is TGTGCCAGCACCAACCAGGGAATGAACACTGAAGCTTTCTTT. This rearrangement joins TRBV12-3 or TRBV12-4 to TRBJ1-1; D perhaps matches TRBD1 (5 bases). V was shortened by 7 bases and J by 0 bases, with 12 bases between the two germline ends. The CDR3 is 14 residues long.

This clonotype was seen a few times. V is TRBV20-1 and J is TRBJ2-3, with D tentatively TRBD1 or TRBD2 (5 bases each). The CDR3 consists of 15 residues. Germline V lookup: CDR1 DFQATT, CDR2 SNEGSKA (reference sequence). Trimming pared 1 base from V and 5 bases from J, leaving 16 bases between. The CDR3 loop reads CSARGVGTLGDTQYF. The CDR3 nucleotides are TGCAGTGCTAGAGGGGTCGGGACCCTCGGAGATACGCAGTATTTT.

The V and J genes are TRBV5-1 and TRBJ2-3; D is unclear. CDR3 length equals 14 residues. V was pared by 3 bases and J by 0 bases, with 8 bases between. Germline lookup yields CDR1 SGHRS and CDR2 YFSETQ. In DNA form, the CDR3 reads TGCGCCAGCAGCTCGTCCCGCAGCACAGATACGCAGTATTTT. It yields the protein CASSSSRSTDTQYF.

CDR3 sequence (DNA): TGTGCCAGCAGTTTATATAGCGGGACGAGCTCCTACAATGAGCAGTTCTTC. Its protein product is CASSLYSGTSSYNEQFF. This chain connects TRBV12-3 or TRBV12-4 to TRBJ2-1, with TRBD2 matching 8 bases. CDR3 length: 17 amino acids. V lost 2 bases, J lost 0 bases, and 6 bases stayed unmatched.

This rearrangement joins TRBV10-3 to TRBJ2-3, with D possibly TRBD2 on 5 matching bases. Trimming left V 2 bases short and J 2 bases short, with 8 bases between. This CDR3 spans 14 amino acids. Germline CDR1 ENHRY, CDR2 SYGVKD. The CDR3 nucleotides are TGTGCCATCAGTGAGGAGGGCGACACAGATACGCAGTATTTT. It encodes CAISEEGDTDTQYF.

The rearrangement links TRBV4-1 to TRBJ2-1; TRBD1 matches at 9 bases. Germline trimming cut 2 bases from V and 7 bases from J; bases unmatched to any gene: 9. Germline-derived CDR1 and CDR2 are MGHRA and YSYEKL. This CDR3 is 16 amino acids long. The CDR3 sequence: CASSQPFRDRENEQFF. CDR3 nucleotides: TGCGCCAGCAGCCAACCCTTCCGGGACAGGGAGAATGAGCAGTTCTTC.

The V call is TRBV21-1, the J call TRBJ2-3; the table calls TRBD2, which could not be checked here. TRBV21-1 is marked as a pseudogene. This CDR3 spans 19 amino acids. The CDR3 region is CASSTPGLAGGSVADTQYF. Written as DNA, the CDR3 is TGTGCCAGCAGCACCCCTGGACTAGCGGGGGGATCGGTAGCAGATACGCAGTATTTT.

This clonotype has only a few counts. The V call is TRBV2, the J call TRBJ2-1; 7 bases line up with TRBD2. This CDR3 region has 15 residues. Germline CDR1 is SNHLY and CDR2 is FYNNEI. V lost 3 bases and J lost 1; bases outside the gene matches: 3. This CDR3 is CASSDTGGSYNEQFF. The CDR3, as DNA: TGTGCCAGCAGTGATACCGGGGGGTCCTACAATGAGCAGTTCTTC.

The chain is built from TRBV12-3 or TRBV12-4 and TRBJ2-4, with D possibly being TRBD1 or TRBD2 (5 bases each). The assigned J gene may be wrong: the sequence end matches TRBJ2-7 better. The CDR3 covers 13 residues. CDR3 nucleotides: TGTGCCAGCAGCGGACACCGGAGGTACGAGCAGTACTTC. Amino acids: CASSGHRRYEQYF.

This clonotype appeared a single time. The rearrangement joins TRBV4-1 to TRBJ2-3; 13 bases align to TRBD2. The CDR3 loop spans 18 amino acids. The junction had 6 bases not matched to a gene; V was cut back by 1 base and J by 2 bases. Germline values: CDR1 MGHRA, CDR2 YSYEKL. CDR3 region: CASSQAGTSGTTTDTQYF. CDR3 sequence (DNA): TGCGCCAGCAGCCAAGCAGGGACTAGCGGGACCACCACAGATACGCAGTATTTT.

The gene calls are TRBV13 and TRBJ2-7, with 9 bases fitting TRBD2. This CDR3 region has 15 residues. Germline V CDR1 and CDR2: PRHDT, FYEKMQ (reference sequence). J lost 3 bases, V lost 4 bases, and 7 bases had no gene match. The CDR3 nucleotides read TGTGCCAGCAGCTCCGAAGCGGGAGGCCACTACGAGCAGTACTTC. Its translation: CASSSEAGGHYEQYF.

This clonotype was seen a few times. This chain joins TRBV6-4 and TRBJ2-7, with 7 bases matching TRBD1. Germline V gene data show CDR1 as MRHNA and CDR2 as SNTAGT. This CDR3 is 14 amino acids long. V shed 2 bases, J shed 7 bases, and the junction held 8 bases outside the gene matches. The CDR3 region has the DNA TGTGCCAGCAGTGACGAGGGGGCCTACAATGAGCAGTACTTC. Residues: CASSDEGAYNEQYF.

CDR3 DNA: TGCAGTGCTAGAGATGGCAGGGGGCCCGGGGAGCTGTTTTTT. Translated: CSARDGRGPGELFF. This chain uses TRBV20-1 with TRBJ2-2, with 8 bases fitting TRBD1. J gave up 6 bases and V 0 bases, and 3 bases lay outside the gene matches. The germline V gene encodes CDR1 DFQATT and CDR2 SNEGSKA (reference sequence). The CDR3 totals 14 residues.

The genes are TRBV6-6 and TRBJ1-2, with 8 positions matching TRBD1. From germline, CDR1 is MNHNY and CDR2 SVGAGI (reference sequence). The CDR3 is made up of 14 amino acids. V trimming: 6 bases; J trimming: 6 bases; junction bases outside the gene matches: 9. This CDR3 is CASSRQDRDDGYTF. In DNA form, the CDR3 reads TGTGCCAGCAGCCGACAGGACAGGGACGATGGCTACACCTTC.

This clonotype came up a few times. The chain joins TRBV6-1 to TRBJ1-6, with 9 nucleotides matching TRBD1. This CDR3 region has 17 residues. Germline V lookup: CDR1 MNHNS, CDR2 SASEGT. V gave up 5 bases and J gave up 5 bases; unmatched junction bases: 10. The CDR3 region is CASSRPVQGAHNSPLHF. The CDR3 DNA is TGTGCCAGCAGTCGACCTGTACAGGGGGCACATAATTCACCCCTCCACTTT.

This chain links TRBV20-1 with TRBJ2-3; maybe TRBD2 (5 bases). Germline V gene data show CDR1 as DFQATT and CDR2 as SNEGSKA (reference sequence). This CDR3 contains 13 residues. V lost 3 bases and J lost 2, with 9 bases in between. CDR3 sequence (DNA): TGCAGTGCTAGCGGGGTTTACACAGATACGCAGTATTTT. Its protein product is CSASGVYTDTQYF.